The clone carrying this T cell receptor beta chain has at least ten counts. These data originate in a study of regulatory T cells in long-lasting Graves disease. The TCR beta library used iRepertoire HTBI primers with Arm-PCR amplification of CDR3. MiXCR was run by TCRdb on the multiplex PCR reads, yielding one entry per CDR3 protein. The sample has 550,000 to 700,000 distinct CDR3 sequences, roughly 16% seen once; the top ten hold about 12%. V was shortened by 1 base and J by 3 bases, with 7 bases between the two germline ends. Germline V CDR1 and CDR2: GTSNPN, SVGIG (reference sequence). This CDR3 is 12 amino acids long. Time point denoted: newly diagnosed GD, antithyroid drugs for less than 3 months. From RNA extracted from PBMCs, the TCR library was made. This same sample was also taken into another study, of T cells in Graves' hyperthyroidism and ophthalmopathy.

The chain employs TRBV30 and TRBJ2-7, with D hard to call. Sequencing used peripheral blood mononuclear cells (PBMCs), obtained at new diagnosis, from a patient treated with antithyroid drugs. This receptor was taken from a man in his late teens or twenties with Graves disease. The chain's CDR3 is CAWSAHNYEQYF. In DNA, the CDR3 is TGTGCCTGGAGTGCCCATAACTACGAGCAGTACTTC.